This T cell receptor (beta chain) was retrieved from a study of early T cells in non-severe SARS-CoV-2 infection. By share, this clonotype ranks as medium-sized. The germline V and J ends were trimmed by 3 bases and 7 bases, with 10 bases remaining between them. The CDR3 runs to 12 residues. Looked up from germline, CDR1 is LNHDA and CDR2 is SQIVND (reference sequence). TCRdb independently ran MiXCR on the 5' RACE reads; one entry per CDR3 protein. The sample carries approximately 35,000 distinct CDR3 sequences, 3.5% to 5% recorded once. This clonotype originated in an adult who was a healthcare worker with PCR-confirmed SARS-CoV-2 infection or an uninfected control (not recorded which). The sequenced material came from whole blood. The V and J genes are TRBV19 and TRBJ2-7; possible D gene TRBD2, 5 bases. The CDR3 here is CASSILGMEQYF. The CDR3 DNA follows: TGTGCCAGTAGTATCCTCGGGATGGAGCAGTACTTC.